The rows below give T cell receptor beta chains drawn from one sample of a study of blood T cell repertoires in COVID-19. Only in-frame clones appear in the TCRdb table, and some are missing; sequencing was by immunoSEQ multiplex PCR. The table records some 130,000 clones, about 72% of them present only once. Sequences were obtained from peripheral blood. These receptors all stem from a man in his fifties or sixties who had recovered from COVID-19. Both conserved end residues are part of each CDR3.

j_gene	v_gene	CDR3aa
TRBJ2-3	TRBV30	CAWSPLAGGTDTQYF
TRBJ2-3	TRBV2	CASRTDRGGSYTQYF
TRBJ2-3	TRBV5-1	CASSTGLAGGTDTQYF
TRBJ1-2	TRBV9	CASSADWGYTF
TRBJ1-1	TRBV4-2	CASSGGGLKNTEAFF
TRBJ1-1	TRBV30	CAWSVPGEAFF
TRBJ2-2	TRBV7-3	CASSPTPTSTGELFF
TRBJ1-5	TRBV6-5	CASSSLGSNQPQHF
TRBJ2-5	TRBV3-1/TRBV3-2	CASRHSGTMVETQYF
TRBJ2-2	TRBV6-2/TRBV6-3	CASSYSWTSGINTGELFF
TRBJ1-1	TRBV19	CASSIGTLDYEAFF
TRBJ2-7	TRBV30	CAWSVRGRALYEQYF
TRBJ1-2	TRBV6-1	CASSERGLGYTF
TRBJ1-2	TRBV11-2	CASSTTGVYGYTF
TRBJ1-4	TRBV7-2	CASSYQGSGEKLFF
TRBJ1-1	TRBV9	CASSTDRGTMNTEAFF
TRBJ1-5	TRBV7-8	CASSTDTGGWQPQHF
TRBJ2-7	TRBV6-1	CASSEWPGSYEQYF
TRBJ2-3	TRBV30	CAWSVFGEPISRDTQYF
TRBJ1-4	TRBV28	CASSSTGQETGLFF
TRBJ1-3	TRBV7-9	CASSARQAHHSGNTIYF
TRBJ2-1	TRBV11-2	CASSSPFYTLSSYNEQFF
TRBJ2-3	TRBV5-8	CASTMTGGTDTQYF
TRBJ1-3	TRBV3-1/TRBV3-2	CASSQGGGNTIYF
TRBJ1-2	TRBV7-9	CASSLEAGIYGYTF
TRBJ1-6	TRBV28	CASSLWVSRAASSSYNSPLHF
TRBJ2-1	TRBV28	CASRGQGFYNEQFF
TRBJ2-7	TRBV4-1	CASSQMGGEGYEQYF
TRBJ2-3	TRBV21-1	CASSKVRPDITDTQYF
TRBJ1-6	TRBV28	CASSLPGQNYNSPLHF
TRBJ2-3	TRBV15	CATSPPGQGAQDTQYF
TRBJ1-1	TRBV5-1	CASSSRDTAQGYTEAFF
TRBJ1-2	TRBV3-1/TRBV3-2	CASSQTGTASLF
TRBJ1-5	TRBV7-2	CASSLESAGDQPQHF
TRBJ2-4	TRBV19	CASSSPGGGGNIQYF
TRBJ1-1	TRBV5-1	CASSLDRDGKNTEAFF
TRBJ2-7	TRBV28	CASSPGGPYEQYF
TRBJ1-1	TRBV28	CASSIGVSEAFF
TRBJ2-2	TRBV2	CASSSSGGFGGELFF
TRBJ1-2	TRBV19	CASSVLQGRGHGYTF
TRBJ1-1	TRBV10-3	CAISESQGYTEAFF